Each of the 7 T cell receptor beta chains below was sequenced from the same sample in a study of regulatory T cells in long-lasting Graves disease. Time point noted: newly diagnosed GD, antithyroid drugs for less than 3 months. Researchers made the TCR library from RNA that was extracted from PBMCs. Combining iRepertoire HTBI primers with Arm-PCR of CDR3 regions, the authors built TCR beta libraries. TCRdb reanalysed the multiplex PCR reads using MiXCR and keeps one entry per CDR3 protein. The table shows about 310,000 distinct CDR3 sequences, with about a sixth occurring only once. The sequencing used peripheral blood mononuclear cells (PBMCs), collected at new diagnosis, from a patient treated with antithyroid drugs. These receptors all stem from a female donor with Graves disease.

This clonotype was detected ten times or more. This chain connects TRBV12-3 or TRBV12-4 to TRBJ2-3, with D perhaps given as TRBD1 or TRBD2 (5 bases each). Trimming cost V 3 bases and J 6 bases, with 16 bases left between them. The CDR3 is 15 residues long. This CDR3 reads CASSLGWGSGDTQYF. The CDR3 DNA sequence: TGTGCCAGCAGTTTGGGATGGGGGTCGGGGGATACGCAGTATTTT.

In nucleotides, the CDR3 is TGTGCCAGCTCACTGGAGCTTGAAGCTTTCTTT. This codes for CASSLELEAFF. V and J are TRBV18 and TRBJ1-1; D gene unclear. The V gene lost 4 bases and the J gene lost 7 bases, with 7 bases spanning the gap. The CDR3 spans 11 residues. Germline CDR1 is KGHSH and CDR2 is LQKENI.

This clonotype was seen only a few times. The chain joins TRBV19 to TRBJ2-3; D perhaps matches TRBD1 (8 bases). In germline, CDR1 is LNHDA, CDR2 SQIVND (reference sequence). CDR3 length: 13 residues. With 8 bases removed from V and 6 bases from J, the gap between germline ends came to 15 bases. The CDR3 nucleotides read TGTGCCAGTGGACAGGGAGGGGCCGATACGCAGTATTTT. It encodes CASGQGGADTQYF.

There are many counts of this clonotype. Here the CDR3 reads CASSLERQGEQYF. CDR3 coding DNA: TGTGCCAGCAGCTTAGAGAGACAGGGCGAGCAGTACTTC. The chain has TRBV7-3 and TRBJ2-7, with 7 bases fitting TRBD1. V lost 2 bases to trimming and J lost 6 bases; unmatched junction nucleotides: 4. The germline gives CDR1 SGHTA, CDR2 FQGTGA. This CDR3 has 13 residues.

As for this clonotype: Possible read error: a much larger clone is one base away. The CDR3 ends on some other residue instead of the conserved phenylalanine or tryptophan, so this is likely a read error. CDR3 protein: CASSWGRAYTEAFV. CDR3 bases: TGCGCCAGCAGCTGGGGTAGGGCATACACTGAAGCTTTCGTT. The J gene is TRBJ1-1, the V gene TRBV5-1; D is ambiguous. CDR1 and CDR2 from the germline V gene are SGHRS and YFSETQ. The CDR3 extends over 14 amino acids. The V end lost 3 bases, the J end lost 3 bases, and 12 bases lay between the germline ends.

The V call is TRBV10-3, the J call TRBJ1-2; the D gene is possibly TRBD1 (6 bases). Looked up from germline, CDR1 is ENHRY and CDR2 is SYGVKD. Trimming pared 3 bases from V and 1 base from J, leaving 9 bases between. The length of the CDR3 is 14 residues. In nucleotides, the CDR3 is TGTGCCATCAGTGAAGGACAGATTAACTATGGCTACACCTTC. Translated: CAISEGQINYGYTF.

This clonotype appeared a few times. This may be a read error: a much more frequent sequence differs by one nucleotide. The chain joins TRBV11-3 to TRBJ2-3; D uncertain. This CDR3 region has 16 residues. V was shortened by 1 base and J by 2 bases, with 13 bases between the two germline ends. From germline, CDR1 is SGHNT and CDR2 YENEEA. The CDR3 nucleotides read TGTGCCAGCAGCTTAGCACTAACGGGCTTCACAGATACGCAGTATTTT. Its protein product is CASSLALTGFTDTQYF.